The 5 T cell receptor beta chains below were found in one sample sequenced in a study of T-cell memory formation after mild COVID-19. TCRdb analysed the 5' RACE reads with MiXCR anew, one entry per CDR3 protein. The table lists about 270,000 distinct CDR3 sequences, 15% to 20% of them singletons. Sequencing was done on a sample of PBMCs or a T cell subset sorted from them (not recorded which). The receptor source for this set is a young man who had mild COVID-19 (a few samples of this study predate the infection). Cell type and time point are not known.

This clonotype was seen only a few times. This CDR3 reads CATRRQNTGELFF. The CDR3 DNA reads as TGTGCCACCCGGCGCCAGAACACCGGGGAGCTGTTTTTT. V and J are TRBV11-2 and TRBJ2-2; unclear D gene. V lost 10 bases and J 1 base, leaving 10 bases between the germline ends. This CDR3 region has 13 residues. Germline V gene lookup returns CDR1 SGHAT and CDR2 FQNNGV. The full variable domain, in which reference TRBV11-2 and TRBJ2-2 provide the parts outside the CDR3, is EAGVAQSPRYKIIEKRQSVAFWCNPISGHATLYWYQQILGQGPKLLIQFQNNGVVDDSQLPKDRFSAERLKGVDSTLKIQPAKLEDSAVYLCATRRQNTGELFFGEGSRLTVL.

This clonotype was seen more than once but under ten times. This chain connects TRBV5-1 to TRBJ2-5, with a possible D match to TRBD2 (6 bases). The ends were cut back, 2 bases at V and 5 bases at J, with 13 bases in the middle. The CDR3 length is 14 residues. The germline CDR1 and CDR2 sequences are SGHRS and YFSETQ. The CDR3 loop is CASSFLEGDETQYF. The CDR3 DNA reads TGCGCCAGCAGCTTCCTGGAGGGCGATGAGACCCAGTACTTC.

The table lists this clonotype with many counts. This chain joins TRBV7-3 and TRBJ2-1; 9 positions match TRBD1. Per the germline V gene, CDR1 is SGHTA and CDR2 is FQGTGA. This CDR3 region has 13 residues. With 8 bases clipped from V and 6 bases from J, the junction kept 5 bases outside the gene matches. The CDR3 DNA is TGTGCCAGCGGGACAGGGCCGTTCAATGAGCAGTTCTTC. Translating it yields CASGTGPFNEQFF.

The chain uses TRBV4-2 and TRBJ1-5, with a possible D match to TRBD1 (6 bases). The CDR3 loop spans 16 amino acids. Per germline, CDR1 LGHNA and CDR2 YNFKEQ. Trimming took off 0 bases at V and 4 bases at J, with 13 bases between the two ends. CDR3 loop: CASSQELVRGNQPQHF. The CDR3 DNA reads TGTGCCAGCAGCCAAGAGTTAGTCAGGGGTAATCAGCCCCAGCATTTT.

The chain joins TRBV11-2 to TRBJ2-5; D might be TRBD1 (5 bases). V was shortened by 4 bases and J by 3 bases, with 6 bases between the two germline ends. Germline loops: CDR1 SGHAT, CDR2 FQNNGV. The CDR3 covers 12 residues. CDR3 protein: CASSSQEETQYF. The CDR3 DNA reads TGTGCCAGCAGCTCACAGGAAGAGACCCAGTACTTC.